Following are 14 T cell receptor beta chains from one sample sequenced in a study of CD8 T cells in Susac syndrome. Roughly 0.45 to 1 ug RNA was reverse transcribed with random hexamers. TCRdb recomputed calls from the immunoSEQ multiplex PCR reads with MiXCR, one row per CDR3 protein. The sample gives about 430,000 distinct CDR3 sequences, more than 80% of which show up once; approximately 0.11% is in the top ten. Sequenced input: CD8+ T cells from PBMCs. The receptor source for this set is a human donor with multiple sclerosis.

V and J are TRBV2 and TRBJ1-4; 7 nucleotides line up with TRBD1. Unmatched junction bases numbered 9, after V lost 11 bases and J lost 0 bases. The CDR3 runs to 15 residues. Germline assignment: CDR1 SNHLY and CDR2 FYNNEI. The CDR3 DNA is TGTGCCGCCCTGACAGGGCGTGCAACTAATGAAAAACTGTTTTTT. Amino acids: CAALTGRATNEKLFF.

V and J are TRBV4-1 and TRBJ2-5, with D possibly TRBD2 on 6 matching bases. V was trimmed by 1 base and J by 1 base, leaving 16 bases between them. This CDR3 region has 17 residues. The germline CDR1 and CDR2 sequences are MGHRA and YSYEKL. CDR3 region: CASSQGAGRGFQETQYF. The CDR3 DNA reads as TGCGCCAGCAGCCAAGGGGCCGGGCGGGGCTTCCAAGAGACCCAGTACTTC.

This chain uses TRBV6-5 with TRBJ2-3; unclear D gene. In germline, CDR1 is MNHEY, CDR2 SVGAGI. V was shortened by 2 bases and J by 4 bases, with 7 bases between the two germline ends. The CDR3 loop spans 13 amino acids. The CDR3 DNA follows: TGTGCCAGCAGTTACAATGGCCCAGATACGCAGTATTTT. It encodes CASSYNGPDTQYF.

This sequence joins TRBV6-5 and TRBJ1-1; no clear D gene. The V gene lost 0 bases and the J gene lost 3 bases, with 17 bases spanning the gap. CDR3 length: 17 residues. Per the germline V gene, CDR1 is MNHEY and CDR2 is SVGAGI. CDR3 nucleotides: TGTGCCAGCAGTTACTCATCAGAGGCAGGCAGGTACACTGAAGCTTTCTTT. Translation gives CASSYSSEAGRYTEAFF.

J is TRBJ1-1 and V is TRBV30; the D is unclear. This CDR3 is 11 amino acids long. Germline V gives CDR1 GTSNPN, CDR2 SVGIG (reference sequence). The V gene lost 1 base and the J gene lost 6 bases, with 6 bases spanning the gap. The CDR3 spells CAWSETPEAFF. DNA for the CDR3: TGTGCCTGGAGTGAGACCCCTGAAGCTTTCTTT.

The chain's CDR3 is CASSEASLTPLNNEQFF. Here the CDR3 DNA reads TGTGCCAGCAGTGAAGCGTCCTTAACTCCCCTAAACAATGAGCAGTTCTTC. V and J are TRBV2 and TRBJ2-1; D is ambiguous. The V gene's germline CDR1 is SNHLY and CDR2 FYNNEI. Trimming shortened V by 0 bases and J by 5 bases, and 17 bases separated the two germline ends. The CDR3 is 17 amino acids. Complete variable domain (other parts from reference TRBV2 and TRBJ2-1): EPEVTQTPSHQVTQMGQEVILRCVPISNHLYFYWYRQILGQKVEFLVSFYNNEISEKSEIFDDQFSVERPDGSNFTLKIRSTKLEDSAMYFCASSEASLTPLNNEQFFGPGTRLTVL.

The genes are TRBV28 and TRBJ2-7, with D perhaps TRBD1 (6 bases). Trimming took 5 bases from V and 5 from J, leaving 31 bases between them. The CDR3 loop spans 19 amino acids. Per germline, CDR1 MDHEN and CDR2 SYDVKM. CDR3 loop: CASSTKKISRGTRGDEQYF. CDR3 sequence (DNA): TGTGCCAGCAGTACTAAAAAAATTTCCAGGGGAACGCGTGGGGACGAGCAGTACTTC.

V is TRBV6-1 and J is TRBJ1-1, with D tentatively TRBD1 (5 bases). V was pared by 2 bases and J by 1 base, with 11 bases between. This CDR3 contains 15 residues. CDR1 is MNHNS, CDR2 SASEGT, per germline. CDR3 nucleotides: TGTGCCAGCAGTGAAATGACAGAAAGGAACACTGAAGCTTTCTTT. This sequence encodes CASSEMTERNTEAFF.

The chain links TRBV7-7 to TRBJ2-7; D not certain. The V gene lost 1 base and the J gene lost 3 bases, with 7 bases spanning the gap. The CDR3 has 13 residues. Germline V gene lookup returns CDR1 SSHAT and CDR2 FNYEAQ (reference sequence). CDR3 coding DNA: TGTGCCAGCAGCTTAGAGTCAGACTACGAGCAGTACTTC. Translated, it gives CASSLESDYEQYF.

V and J are TRBV19 and TRBJ1-1; a possible D gene is TRBD1 (5 bases). Per the germline V gene, CDR1 is LNHDA and CDR2 is SQIVND (reference sequence). This CDR3 has 16 amino acids. V lost 3 bases and J 3 bases, leaving 17 bases between the germline ends. In nucleotides, the CDR3 is TGTGCCAGTAGTATTGGAGAAAATGGGGGACACACTGAAGCTTTCTTT. As protein: CASSIGENGGHTEAFF.

This chain links TRBV7-3 with TRBJ1-1; 8 nucleotides line up with TRBD1. Germline CDR1 reads SGHTA; CDR2 reads FQGTGA. J lost 4 bases, V lost 5 bases, and 12 bases had no gene match. This CDR3 contains 16 residues. The CDR3 DNA reads TGTGCCAGCAGCCACTACAAAGGACAGGGTACCACTGAAGCTTTCTTT. It yields the protein CASSHYKGQGTTEAFF.

This clonotype was observed a few times. This chain joins TRBV27 and TRBJ1-5; the D is unclear. The length of the CDR3 is 15 residues. The V end lost 5 bases, the J end lost 1 base, and 12 bases lay between the germline ends. The V gene's germline CDR1 is MNHEY and CDR2 SMNVEV (reference sequence). CDR3 loop: CASSPLTESNQPQHF. CDR3 in DNA: TGTGCCAGCAGTCCCCTCACCGAAAGCAATCAGCCCCAGCATTTT.

The chain carries TRBV20-1 and TRBJ2-7, with D possibly being TRBD1 (6 bases). The CDR3 totals 15 residues. Germline V gene lookup returns CDR1 DFQATT and CDR2 SNEGSKA (reference sequence). Trimming removed 0 bases from V and 2 bases from J, with 14 bases in between. CDR3 protein: CSARDRHREAYEQYF. CDR3 nucleotides: TGCAGTGCTAGAGATCGTCACAGGGAAGCCTACGAGCAGTACTTC.

The genes are TRBV5-1 and TRBJ2-6; D might be TRBD1 (7 bases). The CDR3 covers 18 residues. Germline loops: CDR1 SGHRS, CDR2 YFSETQ. The V end lost 0 bases, the J end lost 2 bases, and 15 bases lay between the germline ends. CDR3 protein: CASSLVSRGVAGANVLTF. Written as DNA, the CDR3 is TGCGCCAGCAGCTTGGTAAGCAGGGGGGTAGCTGGGGCCAACGTCCTGACTTTC.